This T cell receptor (beta chain) was documented in a study of blood T cells in healthy people across ages. RNA extraction gave at least 5.5 micrograms of total RNA per sample. The table lists this clonotype with many counts. Its antigen is unknown. Germline V gives CDR1 LGHDT, CDR2 YNNKEL (reference sequence). Trimming took 3 bases from V and 7 from J, leaving 13 bases between them. The CDR3 consists of 13 residues. Broader study findings: The study could not conclusively compare naive and antigen-experienced cells, given its unsorted PBMCs.

The use of a sample-barcoded 5' primer and a J-beta primer mix characterized a second PCR of roughly 7 to 12 cycles. Carrying 12 random nucleotides, a template-switch adaptor labeled each individual cDNA molecule. From the 5' RACE reads, TCRdb called clonotypes with MiXCR, one entry per CDR3 protein. The sample gives 1.5 million to 2 million distinct CDR3 sequences, 28% of which show up once; roughly 8% is in the top ten. What was sequenced was blood. This TCR was recovered from a woman aged 25 to 39 in good health. The chain employs TRBV3-1 and TRBJ2-7; a possible D gene is TRBD2 (6 bases). Here the CDR3 DNA reads TGTGCCAGCAGCCACCTCGGGAGAGGAGAGCAGTACTTC. Translated, it gives CASSHLGRGEQYF.